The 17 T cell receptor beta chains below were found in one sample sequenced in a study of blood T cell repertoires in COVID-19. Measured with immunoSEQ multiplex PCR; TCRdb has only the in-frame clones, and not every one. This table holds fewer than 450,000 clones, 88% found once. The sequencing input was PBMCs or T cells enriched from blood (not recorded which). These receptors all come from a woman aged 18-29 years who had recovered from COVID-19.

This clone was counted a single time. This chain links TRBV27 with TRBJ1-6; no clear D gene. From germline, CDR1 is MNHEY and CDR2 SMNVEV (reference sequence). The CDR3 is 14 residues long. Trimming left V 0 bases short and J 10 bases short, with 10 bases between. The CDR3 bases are TGTGCCAGCAGTTTATCCCCGCCGGGGTCACCCCTCCACTTT. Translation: CASSLSPPGSPLHF.

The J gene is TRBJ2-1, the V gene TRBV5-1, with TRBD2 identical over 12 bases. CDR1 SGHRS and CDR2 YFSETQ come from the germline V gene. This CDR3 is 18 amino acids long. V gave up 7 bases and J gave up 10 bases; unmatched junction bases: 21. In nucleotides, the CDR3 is TGCGCCAGCCCCCCCACGGGACTAGCGGGCCCAACCCCCGACGAGCAGTTCTTC. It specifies CASPPTGLAGPTPDEQFF. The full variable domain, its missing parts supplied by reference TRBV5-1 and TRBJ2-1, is KAGVTQTPRYLIKTRGQQVTLSCSPISGHRSVSWYQQTPGQGLQFLFEYFSETQRNKGNFPGRFSGRQFSNSRSEMNVSTLELGDSALYLCASPPTGLAGPTPDEQFFGPGTRLTVL.

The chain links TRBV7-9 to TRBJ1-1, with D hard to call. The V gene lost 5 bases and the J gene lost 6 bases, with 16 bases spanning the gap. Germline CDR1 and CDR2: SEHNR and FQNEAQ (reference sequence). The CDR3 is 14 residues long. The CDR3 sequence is CASSLEGDLAEAFF. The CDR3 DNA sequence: TGTGCCAGCAGCCTCGAGGGAGATTTGGCTGAAGCTTTCTTT. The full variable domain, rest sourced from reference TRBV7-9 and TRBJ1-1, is DTGVSQNPRHKITKRGQNVTFRCDPISEHNRLYWYRQTLGQGPEFLTYFQNEAQLEKSRLLSDRFSAERPKGSFSTLEIQRTEQGDSAMYLCASSLEGDLAEAFFGQGTRLTVV.

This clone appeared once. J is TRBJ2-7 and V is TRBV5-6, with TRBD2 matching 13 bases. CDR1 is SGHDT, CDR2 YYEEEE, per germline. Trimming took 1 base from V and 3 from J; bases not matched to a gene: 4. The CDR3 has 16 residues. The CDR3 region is CASSLIGTSGIYEQYF. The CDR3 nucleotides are TGTGCCAGCAGCTTGATCGGGACTAGCGGGATCTACGAGCAGTACTTC.

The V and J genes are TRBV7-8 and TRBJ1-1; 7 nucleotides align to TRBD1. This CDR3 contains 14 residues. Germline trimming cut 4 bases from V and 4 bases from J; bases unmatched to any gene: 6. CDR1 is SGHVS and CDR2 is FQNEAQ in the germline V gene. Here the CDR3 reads CASSSRQGSTEAFF. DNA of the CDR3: TGTGCCAGCAGCTCTCGACAGGGAAGCACTGAAGCTTTCTTT. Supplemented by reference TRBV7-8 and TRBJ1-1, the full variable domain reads GAGVSQSPRYKVAKRGQDVALRCDPISGHVSLFWYQQALGQGPEFLTYFQNEAQLDKSGLPSDRFFAERPEGSVSTLKIQRTQQEDSAVYLCASSSRQGSTEAFFGQGTRLTVV.

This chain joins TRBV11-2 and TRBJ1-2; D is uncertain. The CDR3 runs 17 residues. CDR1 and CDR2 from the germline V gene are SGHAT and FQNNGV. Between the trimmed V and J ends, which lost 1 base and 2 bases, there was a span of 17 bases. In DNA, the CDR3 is TGTGCCAGCAGCTTAGTACCGGCGGAGGGATGGAACTATGGCTACACCTTC. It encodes CASSLVPAEGWNYGYTF.

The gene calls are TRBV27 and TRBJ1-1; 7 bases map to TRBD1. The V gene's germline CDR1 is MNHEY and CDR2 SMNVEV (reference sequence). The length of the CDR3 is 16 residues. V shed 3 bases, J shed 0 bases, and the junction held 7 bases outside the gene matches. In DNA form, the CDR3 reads TGTGCCAGCAGTTTGAGGAGGGGGCTTATGAACACTGAAGCTTTCTTT. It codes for CASSLRRGLMNTEAFF.

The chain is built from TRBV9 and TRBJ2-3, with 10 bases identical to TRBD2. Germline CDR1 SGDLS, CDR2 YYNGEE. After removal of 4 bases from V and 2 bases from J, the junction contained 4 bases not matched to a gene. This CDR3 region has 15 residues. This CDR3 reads CASSPSGGFTDTQYF. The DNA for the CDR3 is TGTGCCAGCAGCCCTAGCGGGGGATTCACAGATACGCAGTATTTT.

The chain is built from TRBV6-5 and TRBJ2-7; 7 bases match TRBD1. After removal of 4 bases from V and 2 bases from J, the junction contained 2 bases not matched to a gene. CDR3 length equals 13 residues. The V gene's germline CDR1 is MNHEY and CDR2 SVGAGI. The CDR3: CASSSGQPYEQYF. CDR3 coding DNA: TGTGCCAGCAGTTCGGGACAGCCCTACGAGCAGTACTTC.

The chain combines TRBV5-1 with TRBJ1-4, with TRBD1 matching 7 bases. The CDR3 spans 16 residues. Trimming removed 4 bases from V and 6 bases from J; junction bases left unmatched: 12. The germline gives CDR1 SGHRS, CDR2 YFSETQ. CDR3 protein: CASSRNAGGNDEKLFF. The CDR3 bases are TGCGCCAGCAGCCGAAATGCAGGGGGTAATGATGAAAAACTGTTTTTT.

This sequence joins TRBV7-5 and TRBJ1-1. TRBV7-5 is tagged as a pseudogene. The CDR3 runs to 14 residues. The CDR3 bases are TGTGCCAGAAGCATACCGGGAGCGAACACTGAAGCTTTCTTT. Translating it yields CARSIPGANTEAFF.

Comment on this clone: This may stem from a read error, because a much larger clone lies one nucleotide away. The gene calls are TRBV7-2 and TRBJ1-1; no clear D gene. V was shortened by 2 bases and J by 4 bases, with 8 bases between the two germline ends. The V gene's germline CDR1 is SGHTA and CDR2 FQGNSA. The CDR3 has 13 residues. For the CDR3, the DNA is TGTGCCAGCAGCTTATTGTCGGGCACTGAAGCTTTCTTT. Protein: CASSLLSGTEAFF.

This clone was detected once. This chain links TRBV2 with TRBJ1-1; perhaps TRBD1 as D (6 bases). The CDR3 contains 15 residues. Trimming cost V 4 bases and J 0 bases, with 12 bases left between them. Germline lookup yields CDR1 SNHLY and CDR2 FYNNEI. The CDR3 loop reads CASSGSRTVNTEAFF. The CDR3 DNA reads TGTGCCAGCAGTGGTTCGAGGACAGTGAACACTGAAGCTTTCTTT.

The CDR3 coding sequence is TGTGCCAGCAGTTTATACGGACATACAGGGACCGTTTGGGGCTACACCTTC. It codes for CASSLYGHTGTVWGYTF. This chain links TRBV28 with TRBJ1-2; weak D call: TRBD1 (6 bases). The V end was cut by 1 base, the J end by 8 bases, with 23 bases between. From germline, CDR1 is MDHEN and CDR2 SYDVKM. The CDR3 is 17 residues long.

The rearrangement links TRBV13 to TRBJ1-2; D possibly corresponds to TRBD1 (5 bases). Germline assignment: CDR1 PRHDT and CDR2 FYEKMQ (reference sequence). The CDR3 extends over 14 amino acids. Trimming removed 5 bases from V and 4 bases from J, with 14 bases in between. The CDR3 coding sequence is TGTGCCAGCAGCCCTCGTGGGGGGAGCTATGGCTACACCTTC. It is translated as CASSPRGGSYGYTF.

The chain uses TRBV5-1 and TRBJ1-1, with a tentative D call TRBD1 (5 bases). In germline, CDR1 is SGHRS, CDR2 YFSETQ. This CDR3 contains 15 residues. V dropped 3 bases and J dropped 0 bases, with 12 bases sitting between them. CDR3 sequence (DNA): TGCGCCAGCAGCTCGGGGGAGCCCCTGAACACTGAAGCTTTCTTT. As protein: CASSSGEPLNTEAFF.

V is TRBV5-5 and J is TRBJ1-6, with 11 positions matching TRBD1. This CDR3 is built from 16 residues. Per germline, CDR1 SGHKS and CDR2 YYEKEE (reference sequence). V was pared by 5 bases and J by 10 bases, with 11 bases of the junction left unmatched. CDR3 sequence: CASSSVGQGAGSPLHF. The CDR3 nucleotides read TGTGCCAGCAGTTCTGTTGGACAGGGGGCTGGCTCACCCCTCCACTTT.